The clone carrying this T cell receptor (beta chain) was counted between two and nine times. The data were taken from a study of T cells in Graves' hyperthyroidism and ophthalmopathy. There were TCR beta CDR3 regions amplified from RNA transcripts. The HTBI primer set served for first-round RT-PCR of the TCR CDR3. MiXCR, applied by TCRdb to the multiplex PCR reads, yields one record per CDR3 protein. The table has a few hundred thousand distinct CDR3 sequences, about a sixth seen once. Germline CDR1 reads LGHDT; CDR2 reads YNNKEL (reference sequence). The CDR3 covers 15 residues. V was cut by 1 base and J by 0 bases, with 8 bases left in between.

The sample comprised blood. This clonotype was obtained from a woman aged 35 to 49 with Graves' ophthalmopathy. The V call is TRBV3-1, the J call TRBJ2-3, with D possibly matching TRBD1 (6 bases). CDR3 amino acids: CASSQGTASTDTQYF. Here the CDR3 DNA reads TGTGCCAGCAGCCAAGGGACAGCCAGCACAGATACGCAGTATTTT.